Below, one T cell receptor (beta chain) is given with its context. This clone's antigen is unknown. Per-nucleotide qualities are absent, and no much larger clonotype sits a single base away. The sample originates from a study of blood T cell repertoires in COVID-19 (dated by TCRdb to the early 2020s). For context, the study as a whole: The collaborator samples originated in the United States, Italy and Spain and spanned the acute and convalescent phases of COVID-19. The prospective study material was composed of cDNA or gDNA derived from T cells, B-cell-depleted T cells, or PBMCs. Subjects who had been exposed to COVID-19, were actively infected with it, or had recovered from it provided the deeply sampled blood TCRbeta repertoires that made up the dataset. The repertoires were released in a freely available public database intended as a resource for research on the immune response to SARS-CoV-2. The samples were drawn from the first 160 participants of the ongoing ImmuneRACE study and from more than 1,000 subjects provided by 6 global collaborators. The sample metadata nearly always contained a de-identified subject ID, COVID-19 status, age in years and sex. HLA class I and class II types, where available, came from metadata supplied by the sample provider rather than from assay-based typing. What the study reported, not specific to this receptor: The amount of clinical and demographic metadata varied by source and participant and was provided uncurated.

TCRbeta CDR3 regions were amplified from genomic DNA using the immunoSEQ Assay, a bias-controlled multiplex PCR. Per the authors' processing: The number of nucleated cells in each sample was estimated from the amplification of reference gene primers within the assay. Sequence reads were collapsed and filtered to measure the absolute abundance of every unique TCRbeta CDR3 rearrangement. Productive Simpson clonality was computed per sample as the square root of Simpson's diversity index over productive rearrangements. Here the immuneACCESS table is served through TCRdb, limited to in-frame sequences with V and J called. Missing clones are a known gap in these copies; in checked studies unresolved V genes cover under half, and the rest lacks a known reason. D and trimming were read from the DNA, whereas the V and J calls and clone size are those reported in that table. The sample data list about 100,000 clones, and around nine tenths of these were observed just once. The ten largest clones represent 4% to 6% of the sample.

The collaborating institutions used their own protocols to collect whole blood in K2EDTA tubes. For TCRbeta analysis, collaborators shipped samples in one of three forms: frozen whole blood, isolated PBMCs, or DNA extracted from either of those sample types. V is shortened by 6 bases, J by 5 bases, and the region joining them spans 13 bases. From the cysteine up to the phenylalanine, the CDR3 has a length of 13 residues. Of the read, only the CDR3 DNA is kept; its 39 bases are in frame from base 1. In the germline V gene, CDR1 corresponds to MGHDK and CDR2 to SYGVNS. Sequenced: peripheral blood. The chain is assembled from TRBV25-1 and TRBJ1-1, with no confidently assigned D gene. The receptor was derived from a man aged 45-65 years with acute or convalescent COVID-19. The DNA sequence is as follows: TGTGCCAGCAGACCTATCGGAGTTACTGAAGCTTTCTTT. Translated, it reads CASRPIGVTEAFF.